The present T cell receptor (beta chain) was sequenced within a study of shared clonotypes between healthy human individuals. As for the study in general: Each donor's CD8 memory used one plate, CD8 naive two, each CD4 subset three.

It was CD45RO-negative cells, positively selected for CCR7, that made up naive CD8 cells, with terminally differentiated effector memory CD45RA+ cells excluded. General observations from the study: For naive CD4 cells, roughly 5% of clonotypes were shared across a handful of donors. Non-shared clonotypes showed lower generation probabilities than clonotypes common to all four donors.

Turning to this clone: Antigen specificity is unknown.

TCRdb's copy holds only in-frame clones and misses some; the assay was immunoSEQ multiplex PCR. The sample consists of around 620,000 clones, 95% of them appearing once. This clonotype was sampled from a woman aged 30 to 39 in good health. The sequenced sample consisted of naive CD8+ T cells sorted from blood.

CDR3 residues: CASSEIRGLVNYGYTF. In DNA, the CDR3 is TGTGCCAGCAGTGAAATTAGGGGGCTGGTTAACTATGGCTACACCTTC. This chain links TRBV6-1 with TRBJ1-2; 7 nucleotides line up with TRBD1. The CDR3 loop spans 16 amino acids. With V trimmed by 2 bases and J by 1 base, 7 bases remained unmatched. Germline values: CDR1 MNHNS, CDR2 SASEGT.